The next 20 T cell receptor beta chains were all read from a single sample in a study of Ad26.COV2.S vaccination and SARS-CoV-2 variants. Treatment noted: some 20 received Ad26.COV2.S at low or high dose, single or two shots; about 5 received placebo; per-sample allocation not given. At day 63 after the first vaccine or placebo injection, samples were drawn. Method: immunoSEQ multiplex PCR; TCRdb's copy keeps in-frame clones and lacks some. This table has fewer than 800,000 clones, more than 70% appearing once. The sequencing used peripheral blood, collected in a trial of Ad26.COV2.S vaccine versus placebo. These receptors were collected from a person aged 18-60 years who received the Ad26.COV2.S COVID-19 vaccine or a placebo.

This clone was seen just once. This chain connects TRBV7-2 to TRBJ1-1; tentatively, D is TRBD1 (6 bases). This CDR3 contains 15 residues. CDR1 and CDR2 (germline): SGHTA, FQGNSA. V was trimmed by 3 bases and J by 4 bases, leaving 15 bases between them. The CDR3, as DNA: TGTGCCAGCAGCTTTGGGGGCACGGGGGGCACTGAAGCTTTCTTT. It encodes CASSFGGTGGTEAFF.

CDR3 in DNA: TGTGCCAGCAGTTTGAGTCTTGGCGGCTACACCTTC. The encoded protein is CASSLSLGGYTF. The gene calls are TRBV12-3 or TRBV12-4 and TRBJ1-2; D unclear. The CDR3 loop spans 12 amino acids. V lost 3 bases and J lost 8, with 10 bases in between.

The chain links TRBV20-1 to TRBJ2-7, with 11 bases aligning to TRBD2. The CDR3 loop spans 14 amino acids. V dropped 6 bases and J dropped 2; count of bases not matched to a gene: 6. Germline assignment: CDR1 DFQATT and CDR2 SNEGSKA (reference sequence). The chain's CDR3 is CSASLAGGAYEQYF. The CDR3 DNA is TGCAGTGCGAGTCTAGCGGGAGGTGCCTACGAGCAGTACTTC.

This chain connects TRBV7-8 to TRBJ1-5; 9 nucleotides agree with TRBD1. Losses at the gene ends were 2 bases for V and 6 bases for J; bases not matched to a gene: 8. CDR1 and CDR2 from the germline V gene are SGHVS and FQNEAQ. The CDR3 has 16 amino acids. The CDR3 DNA sequence: TGTGCCAGCAGCTTAAGTTGGACAGGGGAGGGTCAGCCCCAGCATTTT. Its protein is CASSLSWTGEGQPQHF. Filled out from reference TRBV7-8 and TRBJ1-5, the complete variable domain reads GAGVSQSPRYKVAKRGQDVALRCDPISGHVSLFWYQQALGQGPEFLTYFQNEAQLDKSGLPSDRFFAERPEGSVSTLKIQRTQQEDSAVYLCASSLSWTGEGQPQHFGDGTRLSIL.

The chain links TRBV5-1 to TRBJ1-5; D possibly corresponds to TRBD1 (6 bases). V was cut by 1 base and J by 4 bases, with 12 bases left in between. The CDR3 runs 15 residues. The V gene's germline CDR1 is SGHRS and CDR2 YFSETQ. The chain's CDR3 is CASSLSGGENQPQHF. The DNA for the CDR3 is TGCGCCAGCAGCTTGTCTGGGGGCGAGAATCAGCCCCAGCATTTT. Full variable domain (remainder filled in from reference TRBV5-1 and TRBJ1-5): KAGVTQTPRYLIKTRGQQVTLSCSPISGHRSVSWYQQTPGQGLQFLFEYFSETQRNKGNFPGRFSGRQFSNSRSEMNVSTLELGDSALYLCASSLSGGENQPQHFGDGTRLSIL.

This sequence joins TRBV15 and TRBJ2-4, with D maybe TRBD2 (5 bases). CDR3 length: 14 residues. Trimming took off 0 bases at V and 15 bases at J, with 18 bases between the two ends. The germline V gene has CDR1 LNHNV and CDR2 YYDKDF (reference sequence). DNA of the CDR3: TGTGCCACCAGCAGAGATCGTGGCGGGCCGTGGGGGTACTTC. It codes for CATSRDRGGPWGYF. Combining the CDR3 with reference TRBV15 and TRBJ2-4 gives the whole variable domain DAMVIQNPRYQVTQFGKPVTLSCSQTLNHNVMYWYQQKSSQAPKLLFHYYDKDFNNEADTPDNFQSRRPNTSFCFLDIRSPGLGDTAMYLCATSRDRGGPWGYFGAGTRLSVL.

The CDR3 DNA reads as TGCAGCGTTTTGGTAGCGGGAGGGCCTGGCACCGGGGAGCTGTTTTTT. Its translation is CSVLVAGGPGTGELFF. V and J are TRBV29-1 and TRBJ2-2, with TRBD2 matching 11 bases. The CDR3 sequence is 16 residues long. The germline V gene has CDR1 SQVTM and CDR2 ANQGSEA. The V and J ends lost 5 bases and 4 bases, in that order; junction bases with no gene match: 9.

The chain links TRBV11-2 to TRBJ1-2, with 7 bases lining up with TRBD1. This CDR3 contains 14 residues. CDR1 is SGHAT and CDR2 is FQNNGV in the germline V gene. V shed 6 bases and J 2 bases; nucleotides not matched to a gene: 6. The CDR3, as DNA: TGTGCCAGCAGGGGACAGCTCTCGAACTATGGCTACACCTTC. The encoded protein is CASRGQLSNYGYTF.

The CDR3 here is CASSQGQGITPQHF. CDR3 in DNA: TGTGCCAGCAGCCAAGGTCAGGGGATCACCCCCCAGCATTTT. The chain links TRBV3-1 (or the pseudogene TRBV3-2) to TRBJ1-5; D possibly corresponds to TRBD1 (6 bases). Germline CDR1 and CDR2: LGHDT and YNNKEL (reference sequence). V lost 1 base to trimming and J lost 10 bases, with 14 bases between them. The CDR3 runs to 14 residues.

This sequence joins TRBV7-2 and TRBJ1-4; TRBD1 agrees at 8 bases. Germline-derived CDR1 and CDR2 are SGHTA and FQGNSA. The V segment lost 5 bases and the J segment 2 bases; nucleotides outside the gene matches: 7. The CDR3 is 16 amino acids. The CDR3 DNA reads TGTGCCAGCAGCCAAGGCTGGACAGGGACTAATGAAAAACTGTTTTTT. It is translated as CASSQGWTGTNEKLFF. The variable domain in full, with the rest retrieved from reference TRBV7-2 and TRBJ1-4, is GAGVSQSPSNKVTEKGKDVELRCDPISGHTALYWYRQSLGQGLEFLIYFQGNSAPDKSGLPSDRFSAERTGGSVSTLTIQRTQQEDSAVYLCASSQGWTGTNEKLFFGSGTQLSVL.

The chain couples TRBV14 to TRBJ1-6; weak D call: TRBD1 (5 bases). V was cut by 0 bases and J by 5 bases, with 14 bases left in between. The germline gives CDR1 SGHDN, CDR2 FVKESK. The CDR3 extends over 17 amino acids. CDR3 amino acids: CASSQDPRGWNNSPLHF. The DNA for the CDR3 is TGTGCCAGCAGCCAAGATCCGAGGGGTTGGAATAATTCACCCCTCCACTTT.

The V gene is TRBV3-1 (or the pseudogene TRBV3-2), the J gene TRBJ2-1, with 9 bases matching TRBD2. The CDR3 is made up of 16 amino acids. Germline assignment: CDR1 LGHDT and CDR2 YNNKEL (reference sequence). After removal of 6 bases from V and 0 bases from J, the junction contained 6 bases not matched to a gene. CDR3 loop: CASSRGRASSYNEQFF. The DNA of the CDR3 is TGTGCCAGCAGTCGCGGGAGGGCCAGCTCCTACAATGAGCAGTTCTTC.

This clone was observed a handful of times. The chain is built from TRBV20-1 and TRBJ2-7; weak D call: TRBD2 (5 bases). This CDR3 has 12 residues. Between the trimmed V and J ends, which lost 3 bases and 7 bases, there was a span of 13 bases. Per the germline V gene, CDR1 is DFQATT and CDR2 is SNEGSKA (reference sequence). For the CDR3, the DNA is TGCAGTGCTAGTCGCGGAGGATGGGAGCAGTACTTC. This codes for CSASRGGWEQYF.

CDR3 region: CASRVSGTGGSPLHF. DNA of the CDR3: TGTGCCAGCAGAGTATCCGGGACAGGGGGTTCACCCCTCCACTTT. V and J are TRBV6-4 and TRBJ1-6; TRBD1 matches 11 bases. V shed 6 bases and J 9 bases; nucleotides not matched to a gene: 7. Per germline, CDR1 MRHNA and CDR2 SNTAGT. This CDR3 comprises 15 residues.

The chain carries TRBV5-1 and TRBJ2-3; TRBD2 agrees at 9 bases. CDR3 length: 17 amino acids. Unmatched junction bases numbered 7, after V lost 1 base and J lost 1 base. Germline lookup yields CDR1 SGHRS and CDR2 YFSETQ. The CDR3, as DNA: TGCGCCAGCAGCTTGACTAGCGGGTCGGTGGGCACAGATACGCAGTATTTT. It encodes CASSLTSGSVGTDTQYF. Together with reference TRBV5-1 and TRBJ2-3, the CDR3 gives the full variable domain: KAGVTQTPRYLIKTRGQQVTLSCSPISGHRSVSWYQQTPGQGLQFLFEYFSETQRNKGNFPGRFSGRQFSNSRSEMNVSTLELGDSALYLCASSLTSGSVGTDTQYFGPGTRLTVL.

The rearrangement uses TRBV5-1 and TRBJ1-6, with D unresolved. Germline V gives CDR1 SGHRS, CDR2 YFSETQ. The CDR3 length is 15 residues. Trimming shortened V by 6 bases and J by 9 bases, and 19 bases separated the two germline ends. Here the CDR3 DNA reads TGCGCCAGCAATGACCGACCACACTCTAGTTCACCCCTCCACTTT. This gives the protein CASNDRPHSSSPLHF.

The genes are TRBV5-4 and TRBJ1-6; D is unresolved. The ends were cut back, 3 bases at V and 2 bases at J, with 3 bases in the middle. CDR1 SGHNT and CDR2 YYREEE come from the germline V gene (reference sequence). The CDR3 runs to 13 residues. For the CDR3, the DNA is TGTGCCAGCAGCTCCGCCTATAATTCACCCCTCCACTTT. It is translated as CASSSAYNSPLHF. Full variable domain (remainder filled in from reference TRBV5-4 and TRBJ1-6): ETGVTQSPTHLIKTRGQQVTLRCSSQSGHNTVSWYQQALGQGPQFIFQYYREEENGRGNFPPRFSGLQFPNYSSELNVNALELDDSALYLCASSSAYNSPLHFGNGTRLTVT.

The chain joins TRBV29-1 to TRBJ2-2; a weak D match, TRBD2 (6 bases). Trimming cost V 7 bases and J 1 base, with 10 bases left between them. CDR3 size: 13 residues. CDR1 SQVTM and CDR2 ANQGSEA come from the germline V gene. CDR3 nucleotides: TGCAGCGCCGGGGACTGGAACACCGGGGAGCTGTTTTTT. Amino acids: CSAGDWNTGELFF.

The chain joins TRBV30 to TRBJ1-4; D not certain. The CDR3 loop spans 12 amino acids. Germline V CDR1 and CDR2: GTSNPN, SVGIG (reference sequence). The V gene lost 1 base and the J gene lost 5 bases, with 5 bases spanning the gap. The CDR3 here is CAWSAINEKLFF. Here the CDR3 DNA reads TGTGCCTGGAGTGCTATAAATGAAAAACTGTTTTTT.

This clone was seen only once. This rearrangement joins TRBV29-1 to TRBJ2-7; the match to TRBD1 covers 12 bases. The trim removed 3 bases at V and 5 bases at J, leaving 5 bases unmatched. This CDR3 has 14 amino acids. Germline CDR1 is SQVTM and CDR2 is ANQGSEA. CDR3 coding DNA: TGCAGCGTTGAGGGTGGGACAGGGGGCGACGAGCAGTACTTC. Its translation: CSVEGGTGGDEQYF.